Shown below are 22 T cell receptor beta chains from a single sample sequenced in a study of shared clonotypes between healthy human individuals (TCRdb year 2020). Libraries were prepared through the immunoSEQ multiplex PCR assay. The table was pulled from immuneACCESS by TCRdb, which kept in-frame rearrangements only. Such tables lose some clones; where checked, under half of the loss comes from unresolved V genes, and the rest has no known cause. This sample gives more than 400,000 clones in total; about 96% of them show up just once. Together, the top ten hold 0.064% of the sample. The sequenced sample consisted of naive CD4+ T cells sorted from blood. The cell subset or site label of this sample denotes: CD45RA+ positively selected. The receptors were gathered from a young woman in good health.

This sequence joins TRBV2 and TRBJ2-4; D gene uncertain. The CDR3 extends over 18 amino acids. Trimming took off 2 bases at V and 3 bases at J, with 20 bases between the two ends. Germline CDR1 and CDR2: SNHLY and FYNNEI. CDR3 residues: CASSERILFGWGKNIQYF. In DNA, the CDR3 is TGTGCCAGCAGTGAACGAATCCTTTTTGGGTGGGGCAAAAACATTCAGTACTTC.

The chain employs TRBV5-1 and TRBJ1-6; D is ambiguous. V shed 6 bases and J shed 5 bases, with 9 bases lying between them. The CDR3 extends over 13 amino acids. Germline CDR1 and CDR2: SGHRS and YFSETQ. The CDR3, as DNA: TGCGCCAGCAAGGCAGACAATAATTCACCCCTCCACTTT. Protein: CASKADNNSPLHF.

V and J are TRBV5-4 and TRBJ1-6, with D unclear. The germline V and J ends were trimmed by 2 bases and 8 bases, with 5 bases remaining between them. Germline V CDR1 and CDR2: SGHNT, YYREEE (reference sequence). This CDR3 has 12 amino acids. The CDR3 nucleotides read TGTGCCAGCAGCTTTGGAGATTCACCCCTCCACTTT. Its protein product is CASSFGDSPLHF.

The chain combines TRBV7-9 with TRBJ2-1; TRBD2 agrees at 13 bases. From germline, CDR1 is SEHNR and CDR2 FQNEAQ (reference sequence). V shed 5 bases, J shed 6 bases, and the junction held 7 bases outside the gene matches. This CDR3 has 16 residues. The CDR3, as DNA: TGTGCCAGCAGCGACCGAGGACTAGCGGGAGTCAATGAGCAGTTCTTC. Translated: CASSDRGLAGVNEQFF.

This chain links TRBV6-6 with TRBJ2-3; 8 nucleotides line up with TRBD2. This CDR3 contains 14 residues. In germline, CDR1 is MNHNY, CDR2 SVGAGI (reference sequence). V shed 5 bases, J shed 6 bases, and the junction held 7 bases outside the gene matches. The CDR3 loop reads CASSLSGSSDTQYF. DNA for the CDR3: TGTGCCAGCAGTCTAAGCGGGAGTAGTGATACGCAGTATTTT.

The chain combines TRBV7-9 with TRBJ1-2; D is perhaps TRBD1 (6 bases). CDR3 length equals 16 residues. Trimming cost V 6 bases and J 0 bases, with 17 bases left between them. From germline, CDR1 is SEHNR and CDR2 FQNEAQ (reference sequence). The DNA of the CDR3 is TGTGCCAGCAGTTCACAACACAGGGTCCCTAACTATGGCTACACCTTC. This codes for CASSSQHRVPNYGYTF.

This chain joins TRBV5-1 and TRBJ2-1, with 8 bases aligning to TRBD1. Germline values: CDR1 SGHRS, CDR2 YFSETQ. The J segment lost 6 bases and the V segment lost 4 bases, leaving 3 bases of the junction unmatched. CDR3 size: 13 residues. The DNA of the CDR3 is TGCGCCAGCAGCGTGACAGGGGTCAATGAGCAGTTCTTC. Translating gives CASSVTGVNEQFF.

J is TRBJ1-4 and V is TRBV28; D uncertain. This CDR3 spans 12 amino acids. The V and J ends lost 7 bases and 4 bases respectively, with 7 bases between them. Germline assignment: CDR1 MDHEN and CDR2 SYDVKM. This CDR3 is CASKQVNEKLFF. In DNA form, the CDR3 reads TGTGCCAGCAAGCAGGTTAATGAAAAACTGTTTTTT.

The CDR3 DNA is TGCAGCGTTGAGGTTCCCACAGGGATCTATGGCTACACCTTC. Encoded protein: CSVEVPTGIYGYTF. The chain carries TRBV29-1 and TRBJ1-2; D may be TRBD1 (6 bases). Trimming shortened V by 3 bases and J by 4 bases, and 15 bases separated the two germline ends. The CDR3 is made up of 14 amino acids. Germline lookup yields CDR1 SQVTM and CDR2 ANQGSEA.

The chain employs TRBV2 and TRBJ2-1, with 10 bases lining up with TRBD2. The CDR3 is made up of 14 amino acids. Germline lookup yields CDR1 SNHLY and CDR2 FYNNEI. Trimming at V came to 10 bases and at J to 5 bases, leaving 8 bases not matched to a gene. In DNA form, the CDR3 reads TGTGCCATTACGACTAGCGGGTACAACAATGAGCAGTTCTTC. Translated, it gives CAITTSGYNNEQFF.

This clone was counted a single time. V is TRBV9 and J is TRBJ2-7; D possibly matches TRBD1 or TRBD2 (5 bases each). The CDR3 is 12 amino acids. Trimming pared 0 bases from V and 9 bases from J, leaving 10 bases between. CDR1 and CDR2 (germline): SGDLS, YYNGEE. CDR3 in DNA: TGTGCCAGCAGCGTAGAAGGGGCGGGGCAGTACTTC. It is translated as CASSVEGAGQYF.

The chain carries TRBV28 and TRBJ2-7, with TRBD2 identical over 7 bases. From germline, CDR1 is MDHEN and CDR2 SYDVKM. Trimming removed 7 bases from V and 1 base from J; junction bases left unmatched: 7. The CDR3 loop spans 14 amino acids. DNA for the CDR3: TGTGCCAGCACCCCGGGGGGACCTTCCTACGAGCAGTACTTC. This sequence encodes CASTPGGPSYEQYF.

The rearrangement joins TRBV2 to TRBJ2-1; 8 bases fit TRBD1. Looked up from germline, CDR1 is SNHLY and CDR2 is FYNNEI. With 6 bases clipped from V and 0 bases from J, the junction kept 4 bases outside the gene matches. The CDR3 extends over 15 amino acids. The CDR3 nucleotides are TGTGCCAGCAGGGAACAGGGGGGCTCCTACAATGAGCAGTTCTTC. This codes for CASREQGGSYNEQFF.

This chain joins TRBV11-2 and TRBJ2-7, with 7 nucleotides matching TRBD2. Looked up from germline, CDR1 is SGHAT and CDR2 is FQNNGV. V trimming: 1 base; J trimming: 0 bases; junction bases outside the gene matches: 3. There are 15 residues in the CDR3. The CDR3: CASSLGPSGSYEQYF. CDR3 in DNA: TGTGCCAGCAGCTTAGGTCCTAGCGGCTCCTACGAGCAGTACTTC.

The chain couples TRBV28 to TRBJ1-5, with TRBD1 matching 8 bases. Germline V gives CDR1 MDHEN, CDR2 SYDVKM. This CDR3 comprises 16 residues. Unmatched junction bases numbered 15, after V lost 7 bases and J lost 7 bases. CDR3: CASIRHRDRSEQPQHF. DNA for the CDR3: TGTGCCAGCATACGACATAGGGACAGGTCTGAACAGCCCCAGCATTTT.

This clone appeared a single time. The V gene is TRBV6-1, the J gene TRBJ2-5, with D maybe TRBD1 (7 bases). Germline CDR1 is MNHNS and CDR2 is SASEGT. The CDR3 is made up of 17 amino acids. V was trimmed by 3 bases and J by 4 bases, leaving 21 bases between them. Here the CDR3 DNA reads TGTGCCAGCAGTGAGGGAACAGGGGTCGGGGGCCGAGAGACCCAGTACTTC. Protein: CASSEGTGVGGRETQYF.

The chain is built from TRBV7-9 and TRBJ2-7; TRBD1 agrees at 7 bases. Germline V CDR1 and CDR2: SEHNR, FQNEAQ (reference sequence). The CDR3 loop spans 15 amino acids. V dropped 5 bases and J dropped 4; count of bases not matched to a gene: 11. CDR3 nucleotides: TGTGCCAGCAGCCAAGGGGCAGGGGGTAGGTACGAGCAGTACTTC. Translating it yields CASSQGAGGRYEQYF.

The chain carries TRBV28 and TRBJ2-1; TRBD2 aligns across 9 bases. CDR3 length: 16 residues. Germline V CDR1 and CDR2: MDHEN, SYDVKM. Unmatched junction bases numbered 7, after V lost 4 bases and J lost 3 bases. Here the CDR3 DNA reads TGTGCCAGCAGTTCCAATGTAGCGGGAGACTACAATGAGCAGTTCTTC. Protein sequence: CASSSNVAGDYNEQFF.

The J gene is TRBJ1-3, the V gene TRBV9; D gene ambiguous. Between the trimmed V and J ends, which lost 4 bases and 4 bases, there was a span of 18 bases. CDR1 and CDR2 from the germline V gene are SGDLS and YYNGEE. CDR3 length: 16 amino acids. The chain's CDR3 is CASSPLGGPRGNTIYF. DNA for the CDR3: TGTGCCAGCAGCCCTCTTGGAGGGCCGAGGGGAAACACCATATATTTT.

The rearrangement joins TRBV6-1 to TRBJ1-5, with D maybe TRBD1 (5 bases). Trimming cost V 3 bases and J 7 bases, with 13 bases left between them. This CDR3 contains 14 residues. The V gene's germline CDR1 is MNHNS and CDR2 SASEGT. As DNA, the CDR3 is TGTGCCAGCAGTGACTCAGGGAGGGTACAGCCCCAGCATTTT. This encodes CASSDSGRVQPQHF.

The genes are TRBV2 and TRBJ2-3; no reliable D call. Germline-derived CDR1 and CDR2 are SNHLY and FYNNEI. The V gene lost 6 bases and the J gene lost 2 bases, with 12 bases spanning the gap. The CDR3 runs 14 residues. CDR3 in amino acids: CASRSRDNTDTQYF. CDR3 in DNA: TGTGCCAGCAGATCTAGGGATAACACAGATACGCAGTATTTT.

The gene calls are TRBV28 and TRBJ2-7; D is perhaps TRBD1 (6 bases). The CDR3 covers 16 residues. Between the trimmed V and J ends, which lost 2 bases and 3 bases, there was a span of 17 bases. Germline loops: CDR1 MDHEN, CDR2 SYDVKM. This CDR3 is CASSLGLSTGYYEQYF. CDR3 sequence (DNA): TGTGCCAGCAGTTTAGGCCTCTCCACAGGGTACTACGAGCAGTACTTC.